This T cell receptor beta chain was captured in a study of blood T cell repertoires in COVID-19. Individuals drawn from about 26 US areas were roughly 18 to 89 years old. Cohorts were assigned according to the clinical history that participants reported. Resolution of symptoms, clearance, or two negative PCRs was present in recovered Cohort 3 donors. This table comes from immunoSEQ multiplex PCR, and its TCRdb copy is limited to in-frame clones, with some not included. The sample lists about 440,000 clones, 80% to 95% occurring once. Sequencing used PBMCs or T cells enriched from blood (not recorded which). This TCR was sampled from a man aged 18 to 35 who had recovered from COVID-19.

The CDR3 DNA is TGTGCCAGCAGTTCTAGCGGGAGGGCCTACGAGCAGTACTTC. It yields the protein CASSSSGRAYEQYF. The V gene is TRBV6-5, the J gene TRBJ2-7, with 12 bases fitting TRBD2. Losses at the gene ends were 4 bases for V and 2 bases for J; bases not matched to a gene: 0. The CDR3 extends over 14 amino acids. The germline gives CDR1 MNHEY, CDR2 SVGAGI.